This TCR beta chain was obtained from a study of HIV-infected patients and healthy controls. This clonotype was recorded a few times. TCRdb ran MiXCR on the 5' RACE reads and lists one entry per CDR3 protein. The sample has about 18,000 distinct CDR3 sequences; approximately 19% are singletons. This TCR was recovered from a human donor in good health. The specimen was CD8+ T cells from blood.

CDR3 sequence (DNA): TGTGCCAGCTCACCGATAGCGGGGACCTCCTACAATGAGCAGTTCTTC. It encodes CASSPIAGTSYNEQFF. V usage is TRBV18 and J usage is TRBJ2-1; 8 bases match TRBD2. Germline lookup yields CDR1 KGHSH and CDR2 LQKENI. V lost 3 bases and J lost 0; bases outside the gene matches: 4. The CDR3 consists of 16 residues.